This TCR beta chain appears in the sequencing data of a study of blood T cell repertoires in COVID-19. Study-wide context: Donors in the United States, Italy and Spain gave samples during acute or convalescent COVID-19.

Germline assignment: CDR1 MDHEN and CDR2 SYDVKM. This CDR3 contains 14 residues. With V trimmed by 2 bases and J by 7 bases, 5 bases remained unmatched. Only in-frame clones appear in the TCRdb table, and some are missing; sequencing was by immunoSEQ multiplex PCR. The table includes over 200,000 clones, about 90% detected once. The sequence came from a man aged 55 to 70 with COVID-19, enrolled during active disease. Sequencing input: peripheral blood. The chain recombines TRBV28 with TRBJ2-7; 10 nucleotides match TRBD1. The CDR3 loop is CASSLAGQGKEQYF. CDR3 nucleotides: TGTGCCAGCAGTTTAGCGGGACAGGGGAAGGAGCAGTACTTC.